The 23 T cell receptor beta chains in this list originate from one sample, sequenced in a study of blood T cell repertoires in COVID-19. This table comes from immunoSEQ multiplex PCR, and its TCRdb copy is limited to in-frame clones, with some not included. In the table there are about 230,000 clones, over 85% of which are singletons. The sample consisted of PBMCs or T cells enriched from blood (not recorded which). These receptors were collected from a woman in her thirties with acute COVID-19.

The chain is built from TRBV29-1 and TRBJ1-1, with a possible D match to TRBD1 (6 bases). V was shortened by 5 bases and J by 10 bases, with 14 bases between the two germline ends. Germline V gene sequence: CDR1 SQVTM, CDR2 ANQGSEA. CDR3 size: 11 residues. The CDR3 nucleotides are TGCAGCGTTACGCGACAGGATGGAGCTTTCTTT. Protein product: CSVTRQDGAFF.

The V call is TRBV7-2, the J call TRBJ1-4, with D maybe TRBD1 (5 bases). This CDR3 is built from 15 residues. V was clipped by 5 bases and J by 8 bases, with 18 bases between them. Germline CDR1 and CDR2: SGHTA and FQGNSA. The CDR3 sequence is CASSGGGGVWEKLFF. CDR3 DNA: TGTGCCAGCAGCGGCGGCGGGGGGGTTTGGGAAAAACTGTTTTTT.

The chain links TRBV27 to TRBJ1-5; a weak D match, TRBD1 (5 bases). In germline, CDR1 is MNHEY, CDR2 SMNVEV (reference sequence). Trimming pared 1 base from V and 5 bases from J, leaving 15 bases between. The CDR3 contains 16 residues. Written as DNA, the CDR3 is TGTGCCAGCAGTTTATATGGGGGGGGTATGCATCAGCCCCAGCATTTT. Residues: CASSLYGGGMHQPQHF.

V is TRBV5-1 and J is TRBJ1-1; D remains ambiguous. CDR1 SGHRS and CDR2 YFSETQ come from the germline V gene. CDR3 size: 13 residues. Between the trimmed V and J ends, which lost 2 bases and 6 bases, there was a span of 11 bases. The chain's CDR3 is CASSFSGFPEAFF. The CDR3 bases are TGCGCCAGCAGCTTTTCAGGTTTCCCTGAAGCTTTCTTT.

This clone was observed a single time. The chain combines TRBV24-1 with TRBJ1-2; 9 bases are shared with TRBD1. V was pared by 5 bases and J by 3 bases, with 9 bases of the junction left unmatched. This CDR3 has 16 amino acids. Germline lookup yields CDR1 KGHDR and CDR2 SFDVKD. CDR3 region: CATSVGTGSNDYGYTF. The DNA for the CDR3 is TGTGCCACCAGTGTCGGGACAGGGTCGAATGACTATGGCTACACCTTC.

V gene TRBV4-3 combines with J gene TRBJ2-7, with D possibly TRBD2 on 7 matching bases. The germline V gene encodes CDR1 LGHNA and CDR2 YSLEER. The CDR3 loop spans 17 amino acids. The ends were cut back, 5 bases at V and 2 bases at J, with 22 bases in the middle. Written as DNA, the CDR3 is TGCGCCAGCAGCGAAAGCGGGTACGGGGGGCCTACCTACGAGCAGTACTTC. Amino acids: CASSESGYGGPTYEQYF.

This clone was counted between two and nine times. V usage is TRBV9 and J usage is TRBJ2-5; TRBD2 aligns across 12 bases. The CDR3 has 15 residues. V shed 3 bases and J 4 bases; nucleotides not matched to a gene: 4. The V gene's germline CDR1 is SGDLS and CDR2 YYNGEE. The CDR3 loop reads CASSGRTSGVETQYF. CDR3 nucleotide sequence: TGTGCCAGCAGCGGACGGACTAGCGGGGTAGAGACCCAGTACTTC.

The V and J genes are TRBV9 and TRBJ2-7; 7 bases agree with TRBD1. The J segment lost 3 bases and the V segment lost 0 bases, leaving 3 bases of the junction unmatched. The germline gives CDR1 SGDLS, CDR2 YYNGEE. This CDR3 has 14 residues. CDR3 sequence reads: CASSVGAGGYEQYF. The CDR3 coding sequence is TGTGCCAGCAGCGTAGGTGCAGGGGGCTACGAGCAGTACTTC.

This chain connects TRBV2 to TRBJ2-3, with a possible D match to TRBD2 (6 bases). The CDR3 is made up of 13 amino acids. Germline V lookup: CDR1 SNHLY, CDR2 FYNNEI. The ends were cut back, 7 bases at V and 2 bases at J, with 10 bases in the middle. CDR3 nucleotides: TGTGCCAGCAAAGGGACTTTCACAGATACGCAGTATTTT. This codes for CASKGTFTDTQYF.

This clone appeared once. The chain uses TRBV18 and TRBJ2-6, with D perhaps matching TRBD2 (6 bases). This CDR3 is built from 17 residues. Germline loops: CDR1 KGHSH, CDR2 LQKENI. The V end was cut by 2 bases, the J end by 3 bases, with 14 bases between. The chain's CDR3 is CASSPGGTTGGANVLTF. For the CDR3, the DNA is TGTGCCAGCTCACCAGGAGGGACCACCGGTGGGGCCAACGTCCTGACTTTC.

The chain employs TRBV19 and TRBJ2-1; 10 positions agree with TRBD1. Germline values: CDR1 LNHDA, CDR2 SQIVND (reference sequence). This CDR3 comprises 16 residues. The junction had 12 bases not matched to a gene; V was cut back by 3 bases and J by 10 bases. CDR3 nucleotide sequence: TGTGCCAGTAGTATCTACGACAGGGGGCTAGCAGAGGAGCAGTTCTTC. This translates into CASSIYDRGLAEEQFF.

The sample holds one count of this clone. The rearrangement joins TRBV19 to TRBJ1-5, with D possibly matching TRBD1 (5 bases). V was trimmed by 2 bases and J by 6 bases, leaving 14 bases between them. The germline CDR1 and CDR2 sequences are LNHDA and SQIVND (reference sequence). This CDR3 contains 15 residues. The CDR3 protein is CASSIIPGFGQPQHF. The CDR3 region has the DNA TGTGCCAGTAGTATAATACCAGGGTTCGGTCAGCCCCAGCATTTT.

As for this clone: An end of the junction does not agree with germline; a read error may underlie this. Written as DNA, the CDR3 is TGCAGTGTTGGCATAGGGGTTATGAACACTGAAGCTTTCTTT. This codes for CSVGIGVMNTEAFF. The chain links TRBV29-1 to TRBJ1-1, with D tentatively TRBD1 (5 bases). Germline assignment: CDR1 SQVTM and CDR2 ANQGSEA. The CDR3 has 14 residues.

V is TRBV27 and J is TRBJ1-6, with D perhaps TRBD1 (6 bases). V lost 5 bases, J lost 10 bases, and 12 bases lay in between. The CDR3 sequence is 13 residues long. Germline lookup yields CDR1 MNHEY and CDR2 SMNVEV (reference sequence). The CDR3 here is CASSGQGRSPLHF. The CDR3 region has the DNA TGTGCCAGCAGTGGGCAGGGGAGATCACCCCTCCACTTT.

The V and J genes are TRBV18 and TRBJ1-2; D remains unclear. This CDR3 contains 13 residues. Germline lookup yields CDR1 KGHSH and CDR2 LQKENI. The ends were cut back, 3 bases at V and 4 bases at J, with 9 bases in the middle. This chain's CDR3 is CASSPAGIYGYTF. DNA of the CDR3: TGTGCCAGCTCACCCGCCGGGATCTATGGCTACACCTTC.

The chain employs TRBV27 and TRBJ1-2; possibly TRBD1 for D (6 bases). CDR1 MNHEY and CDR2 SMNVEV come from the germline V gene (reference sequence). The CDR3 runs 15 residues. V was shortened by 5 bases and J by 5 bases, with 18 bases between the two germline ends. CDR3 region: CASSLRVGTLYGYTF. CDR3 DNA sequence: TGTGCCAGCAGTCTAAGGGTCGGGACACTTTATGGCTACACCTTC.

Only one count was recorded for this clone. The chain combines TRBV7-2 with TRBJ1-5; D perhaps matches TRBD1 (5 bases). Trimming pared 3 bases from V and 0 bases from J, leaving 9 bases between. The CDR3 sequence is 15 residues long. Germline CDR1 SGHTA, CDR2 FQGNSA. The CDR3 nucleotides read TGTGCCAGCAGCTTGTGGGACTATAGCAATCAGCCCCAGCATTTT. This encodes CASSLWDYSNQPQHF.

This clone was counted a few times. The CDR3 protein is CAIRSGGAGYEQFF. For the CDR3, the DNA is TGTGCCATCAGAAGCGGGGGGGCAGGGTATGAGCAGTTCTTC. The chain is built from TRBV10-3 and TRBJ2-1, with TRBD2 matching 10 bases. The CDR3 covers 14 residues. Germline CDR1 is ENHRY and CDR2 is SYGVKD. Trimming took 6 bases from V and 8 from J; bases not matched to a gene: 7.

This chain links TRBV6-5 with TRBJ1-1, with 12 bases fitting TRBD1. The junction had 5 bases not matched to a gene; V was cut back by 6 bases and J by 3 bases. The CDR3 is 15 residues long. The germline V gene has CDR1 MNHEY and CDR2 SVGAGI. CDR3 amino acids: CASSRGQGADTEAFF. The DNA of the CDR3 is TGTGCCAGCAGCCGGGGACAGGGGGCCGACACTGAAGCTTTCTTT.

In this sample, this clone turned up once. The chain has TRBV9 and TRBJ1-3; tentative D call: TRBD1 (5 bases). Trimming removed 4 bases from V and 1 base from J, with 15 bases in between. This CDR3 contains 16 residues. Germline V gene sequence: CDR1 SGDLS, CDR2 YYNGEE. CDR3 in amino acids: CASSPYGTESGNTIYF. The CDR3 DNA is TGTGCCAGCAGCCCATACGGGACTGAGTCTGGAAACACCATATATTTT. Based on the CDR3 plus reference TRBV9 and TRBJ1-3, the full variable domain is DSGVTQTPKHLITATGQRVTLRCSPRSGDLSVYWYQQSLDQGLQFLIQYYNGEERAKGNILERFSAQQFPDLHSELNLSSLELGDSALYFCASSPYGTESGNTIYFGEGSWLTVV.

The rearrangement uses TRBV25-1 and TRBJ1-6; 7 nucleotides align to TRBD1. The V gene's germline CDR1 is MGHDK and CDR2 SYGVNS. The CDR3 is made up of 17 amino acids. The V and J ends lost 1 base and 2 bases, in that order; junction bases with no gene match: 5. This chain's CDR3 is CASSELNRGPYNSPLHF. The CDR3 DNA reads TGTGCCAGCAGTGAATTAAACAGGGGACCCTATAATTCACCCCTCCACTTT.

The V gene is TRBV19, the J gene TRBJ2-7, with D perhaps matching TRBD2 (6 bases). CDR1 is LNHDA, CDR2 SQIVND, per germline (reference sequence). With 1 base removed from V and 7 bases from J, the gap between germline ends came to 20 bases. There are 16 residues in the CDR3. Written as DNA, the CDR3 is TGTGCCAGTAGTATAGTCTGGGGGGAGCGCACGGTGGAGCAGTACTTC. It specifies CASSIVWGERTVEQYF.

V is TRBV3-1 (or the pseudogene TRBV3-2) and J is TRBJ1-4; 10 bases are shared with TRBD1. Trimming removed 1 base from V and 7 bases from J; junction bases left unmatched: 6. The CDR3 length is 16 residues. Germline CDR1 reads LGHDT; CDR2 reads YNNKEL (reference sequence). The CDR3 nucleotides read TGTGCCAGCAGCCAAGCCTCCGGGACAGGGGCTGAAAAACTGTTTTTT. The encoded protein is CASSQASGTGAEKLFF.